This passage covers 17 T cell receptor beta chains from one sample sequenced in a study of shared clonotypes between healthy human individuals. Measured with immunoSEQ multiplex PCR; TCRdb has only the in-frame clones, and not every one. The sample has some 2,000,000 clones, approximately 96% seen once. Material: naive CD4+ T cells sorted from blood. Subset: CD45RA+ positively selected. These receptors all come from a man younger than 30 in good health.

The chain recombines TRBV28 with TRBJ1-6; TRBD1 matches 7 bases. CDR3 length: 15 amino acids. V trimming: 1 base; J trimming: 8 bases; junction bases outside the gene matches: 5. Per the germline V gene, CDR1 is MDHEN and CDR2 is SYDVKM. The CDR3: CASSLSGGQHSPLHF. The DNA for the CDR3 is TGTGCCAGCAGTTTATCGGGGGGACAGCATTCACCCCTCCACTTT.

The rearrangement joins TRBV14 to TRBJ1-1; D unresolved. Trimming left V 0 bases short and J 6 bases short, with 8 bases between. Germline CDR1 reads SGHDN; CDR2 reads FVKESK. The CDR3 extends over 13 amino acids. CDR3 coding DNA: TGTGCCAGCAGCCAAGATCAAAGGGCTGAAGCTTTCTTT. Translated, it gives CASSQDQRAEAFF.

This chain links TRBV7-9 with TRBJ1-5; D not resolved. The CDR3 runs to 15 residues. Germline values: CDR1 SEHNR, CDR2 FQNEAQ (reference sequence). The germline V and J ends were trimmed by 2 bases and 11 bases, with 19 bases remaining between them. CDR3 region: CASSLNGDRRSTQHF. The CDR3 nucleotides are TGTGCCAGCAGCTTAAACGGGGATCGGAGGAGCACCCAGCATTTT.

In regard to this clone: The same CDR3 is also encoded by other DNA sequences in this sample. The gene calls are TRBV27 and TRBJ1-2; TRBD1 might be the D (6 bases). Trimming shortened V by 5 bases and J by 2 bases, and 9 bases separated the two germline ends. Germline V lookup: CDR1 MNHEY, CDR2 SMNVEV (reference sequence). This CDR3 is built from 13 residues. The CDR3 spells CASSLQGNYGYTF. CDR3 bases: TGTGCCAGCAGTCTACAGGGAAACTATGGCTACACCTTC.

For the CDR3, the DNA is TGTGCCTGGAGTGTAGGCGACTACAGGGGCTACTATGGCTACACCTTC. It specifies CAWSVGDYRGYYGYTF. The chain has TRBV30 and TRBJ1-2; 7 nucleotides line up with TRBD1. The germline V gene encodes CDR1 GTSNPN and CDR2 SVGIG (reference sequence). The CDR3 has 16 amino acids. V shed 0 bases, J shed 3 bases, and the junction held 10 bases outside the gene matches.

Here the CDR3 DNA reads TGTGCCAGCCTTCCCCGCAGGGAGGGTGAAAAACTGTTTTTT. As protein: CASLPRREGEKLFF. This chain links TRBV28 with TRBJ1-4; TRBD1 is a possible D gene (5 bases). CDR3 size: 14 residues. V shed 8 bases and J shed 7 bases, with 17 bases lying between them. Germline CDR1 and CDR2: MDHEN and SYDVKM.

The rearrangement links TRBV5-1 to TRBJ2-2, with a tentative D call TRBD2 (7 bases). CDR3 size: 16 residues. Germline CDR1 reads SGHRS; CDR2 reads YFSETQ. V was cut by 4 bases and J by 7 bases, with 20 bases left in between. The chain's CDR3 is CASSPLGGGRSGELFF. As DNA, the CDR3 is TGCGCCAGCAGCCCCCTGGGGGGGGGCCGTAGCGGGGAGCTGTTTTTT.

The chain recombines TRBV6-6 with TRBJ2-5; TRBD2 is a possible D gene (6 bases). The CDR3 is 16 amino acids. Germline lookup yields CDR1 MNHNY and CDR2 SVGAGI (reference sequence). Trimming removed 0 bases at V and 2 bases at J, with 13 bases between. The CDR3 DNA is TGTGCCAGCAGTTACTCGGTAGCGGTACGACAAGAGACCCAGTACTTC. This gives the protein CASSYSVAVRQETQYF.

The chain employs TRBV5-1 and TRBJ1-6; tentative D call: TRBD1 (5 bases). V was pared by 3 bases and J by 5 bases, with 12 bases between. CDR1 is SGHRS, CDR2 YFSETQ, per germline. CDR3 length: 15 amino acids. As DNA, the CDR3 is TGCGCCAGCAGCTCGATAGGAGGGGATAATTCACCCCTCCACTTT. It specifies CASSSIGGDNSPLHF.

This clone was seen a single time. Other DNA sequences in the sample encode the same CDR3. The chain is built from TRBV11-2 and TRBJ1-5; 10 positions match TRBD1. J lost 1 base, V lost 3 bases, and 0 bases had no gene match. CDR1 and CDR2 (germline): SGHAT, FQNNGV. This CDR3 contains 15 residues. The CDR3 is CASSLGQGSNQPQHF. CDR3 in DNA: TGTGCCAGCAGCTTGGGACAGGGGAGCAATCAGCCCCAGCATTTT.

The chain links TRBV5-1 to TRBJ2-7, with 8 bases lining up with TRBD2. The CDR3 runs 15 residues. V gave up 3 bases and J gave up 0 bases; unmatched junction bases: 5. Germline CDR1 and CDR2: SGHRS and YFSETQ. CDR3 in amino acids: CASSSTGGTSYEQYF. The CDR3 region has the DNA TGCGCCAGCAGCTCTACGGGAGGGACCTCCTACGAGCAGTACTTC.

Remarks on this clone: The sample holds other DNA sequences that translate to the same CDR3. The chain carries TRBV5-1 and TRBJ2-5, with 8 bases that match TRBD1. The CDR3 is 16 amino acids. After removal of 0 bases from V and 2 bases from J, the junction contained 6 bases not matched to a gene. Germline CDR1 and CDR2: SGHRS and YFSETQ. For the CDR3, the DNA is TGCGCCAGCAGCTTGGGCCGGACAGGGCTTCAAGAGACCCAGTACTTC. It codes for CASSLGRTGLQETQYF.

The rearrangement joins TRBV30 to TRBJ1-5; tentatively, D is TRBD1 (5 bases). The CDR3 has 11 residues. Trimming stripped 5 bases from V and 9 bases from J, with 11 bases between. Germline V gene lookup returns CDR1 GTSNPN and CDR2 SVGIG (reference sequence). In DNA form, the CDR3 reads TGTGCCTGGGGGGACGATCGGCCCCAGCATTTT. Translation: CAWGDDRPQHF.

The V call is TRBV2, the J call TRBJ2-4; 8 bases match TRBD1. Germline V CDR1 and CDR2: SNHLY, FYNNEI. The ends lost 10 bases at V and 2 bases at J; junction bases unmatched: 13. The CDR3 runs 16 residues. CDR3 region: CAIFPRDRRTKNIQYF. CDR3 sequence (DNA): TGTGCCATCTTTCCCCGGGACAGGAGGACCAAAAACATTCAGTACTTC.

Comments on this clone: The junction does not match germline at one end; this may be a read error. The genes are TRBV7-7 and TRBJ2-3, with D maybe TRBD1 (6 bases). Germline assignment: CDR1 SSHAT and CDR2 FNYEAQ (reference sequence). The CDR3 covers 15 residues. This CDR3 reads CASSFGQGSTDTQYF. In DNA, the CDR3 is TGTGCTAGCAGCTTTGGGCAGGGGAGCACAGATACGCAGTATTTT.

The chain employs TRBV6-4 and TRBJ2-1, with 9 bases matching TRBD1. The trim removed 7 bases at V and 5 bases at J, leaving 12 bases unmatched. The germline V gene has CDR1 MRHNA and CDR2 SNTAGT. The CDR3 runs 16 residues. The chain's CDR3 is CASILRRTGVNNEQFF. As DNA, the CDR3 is TGTGCCAGCATCCTACGCCGGACAGGGGTCAACAATGAGCAGTTCTTC.

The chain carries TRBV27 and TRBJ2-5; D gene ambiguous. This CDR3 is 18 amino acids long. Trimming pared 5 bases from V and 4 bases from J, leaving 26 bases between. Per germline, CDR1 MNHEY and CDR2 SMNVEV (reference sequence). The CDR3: CASSQNSIFGHVGETQYF. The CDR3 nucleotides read TGTGCCAGCAGTCAAAACAGCATATTTGGCCACGTGGGAGAGACCCAGTACTTC.